These 20 T cell receptor beta chains came from one sample sequenced in a study of blood T cell repertoires in COVID-19. Some clones are missing from TCRdb's copy, which holds only in-frame ones; the method was immunoSEQ multiplex PCR. Seen here are about 280,000 clones, 89% observed once, and the top ten hold roughly 2.2%. The sequencing input was peripheral blood. Every receptor here comes from a man aged 45 to 65 with acute or convalescent COVID-19.

V is TRBV28 and J is TRBJ1-2, with no clear D. Germline V gene sequence: CDR1 MDHEN, CDR2 SYDVKM. The V end lost 4 bases, the J end lost 1 base, and 4 bases lay between the germline ends. The CDR3 extends over 12 amino acids. DNA of the CDR3: TGTGCCAGCAGTTCTTTTAACTATGGCTACACCTTC. This encodes CASSSFNYGYTF.

V usage is TRBV21-1 and J usage is TRBJ2-1; the tabulated D call, TRBD1, remains unverified against the DNA. TRBV21-1 has pseudogene status. The CDR3 covers 19 residues. The CDR3 loop is CASSKVSGILDRGNNEQFF. Here the CDR3 DNA reads TGTGCCAGCAGCAAAGTTAGCGGTATATTGGACAGGGGAAACAATGAGCAGTTCTTC.

The chain couples TRBV12-3 or TRBV12-4 to TRBJ1-3; weak D call: TRBD1 (6 bases). Trimming cost V 7 bases and J 2 bases, with 9 bases left between them. This CDR3 region has 13 residues. As DNA, the CDR3 is TGTGCCAGCAAGAGGACAGCTGGAAACACCATATATTTT. Its translation is CASKRTAGNTIYF.

This chain uses TRBV4-1 with TRBJ1-2; TRBD1 might be the D (5 bases). Germline V gene sequence: CDR1 MGHRA, CDR2 YSYEKL. The V end lost 4 bases, the J end lost 6 bases, and 12 bases lay between the germline ends. This CDR3 is built from 13 residues. The CDR3 sequence is CASSREGLDGYTF. The CDR3 DNA follows: TGCGCCAGCAGCCGGGAGGGGCTCGATGGCTACACCTTC.

The J gene is TRBJ1-2, the V gene TRBV3-1 (or the pseudogene TRBV3-2); a possible D gene is TRBD1 (5 bases). CDR1 and CDR2 from the germline V gene are LGHDT and YNNKEL (reference sequence). V lost 0 bases and J lost 8, with 22 bases in between. The CDR3 is 17 amino acids. DNA of the CDR3: TGTGCCAGCAGCCAAGATGTTATCAGTGGGGGGGTTGGCGGCTACACCTTC. Its translation: CASSQDVISGGVGGYTF.

This sequence joins TRBV9 and TRBJ1-1, with no clear D. Germline lookup yields CDR1 SGDLS and CDR2 YYNGEE. The CDR3 totals 11 residues. V was cut by 2 bases and J by 11 bases, with 10 bases left in between. The CDR3 protein is CASSVDANAFF. Written as DNA, the CDR3 is TGTGCCAGCAGCGTCGATGCTAACGCTTTCTTT.

The chain uses TRBV5-1 and TRBJ2-2; TRBD1 is a possible D gene (5 bases). The germline gives CDR1 SGHRS, CDR2 YFSETQ. The CDR3 is 15 residues long. Trimming took 0 bases from V and 4 from J, leaving 10 bases between them. The CDR3 DNA follows: TGCGCCAGCAGCTTGGCTGCAGGGTTCACCGGGGAGCTGTTTTTT. Its protein product is CASSLAAGFTGELFF.

This clone was seen a single time. This chain uses TRBV5-6 with TRBJ2-2, with 11 nucleotides matching TRBD2. The J segment lost 6 bases and the V segment lost 0 bases, leaving 1 base of the junction unmatched. Germline V CDR1 and CDR2: SGHDT, YYEEEE. The CDR3 has 15 amino acids. The CDR3 nucleotides read TGTGCCAGCAGCTTGGGACTAGCGGGGTCCGGGGAGCTGTTTTTT. It specifies CASSLGLAGSGELFF.

This chain uses TRBV5-4 with TRBJ2-5, with a tentative D call TRBD2 (5 bases). The germline V gene encodes CDR1 SGHNT and CDR2 YYREEE (reference sequence). The CDR3 covers 16 residues. V dropped 1 base and J dropped 4 bases, with 17 bases sitting between them. The DNA of the CDR3 is TGTGCCAGCAGCTTGAAGGCCGAGCGGCCCCGAGAGACCCAGTACTTC. It codes for CASSLKAERPRETQYF.

The rearrangement links TRBV5-1 to TRBJ1-1; 8 bases align to TRBD1. Germline CDR1 reads SGHRS; CDR2 reads YFSETQ. J was trimmed by 5 bases and V by 2 bases; bases with no gene match: 17. The CDR3 loop spans 18 amino acids. CDR3 protein: CASSFATGVPWKSTEAFF. CDR3 DNA sequence: TGCGCCAGCAGCTTTGCGACAGGGGTCCCTTGGAAGTCTACTGAAGCTTTCTTT.

This clone has more than one count but fewer than ten. Being one base from a much bigger clone, this may be a read error. Other nucleotide sequences in the sample specify the same CDR3. The genes are TRBV7-3 and TRBJ1-1, with 11 bases aligning to TRBD1. This CDR3 is 13 amino acids long. CDR1 and CDR2 (germline): SGHTA, FQGTGA. With 5 bases clipped from V and 8 bases from J, the junction kept 4 bases outside the gene matches. CDR3 amino acids: CASSTGTGGEAFF. The CDR3, as DNA: TGTGCCAGCAGCACCGGGACAGGGGGAGAAGCTTTCTTT.

The chain is built from TRBV6-5 and TRBJ2-2; D might be TRBD1 (5 bases). The CDR3 consists of 15 residues. The germline V gene encodes CDR1 MNHEY and CDR2 SVGAGI. Trimming stripped 5 bases from V and 6 bases from J, with 16 bases between. The CDR3 here is CASSNPTGISGELFF. The CDR3, as DNA: TGTGCCAGCAGTAACCCAACAGGAATATCCGGGGAGCTGTTTTTT.

The chain is built from TRBV5-1 and TRBJ2-3; TRBD2 agrees at 9 bases. The CDR3 contains 15 residues. Germline assignment: CDR1 SGHRS and CDR2 YFSETQ. The trim removed 2 bases at V and 6 bases at J, leaving 7 bases unmatched. The CDR3 DNA reads as TGCGCCAGCAGCTTTGGCGGGGGGGCCGCGGATACGCAGTATTTT. It codes for CASSFGGGAADTQYF.

The rearrangement links TRBV6-1 to TRBJ1-1; D is ambiguous. The CDR3 runs to 14 residues. Trimming removed 1 base at V and 2 bases at J, with 8 bases between. Germline values: CDR1 MNHNS, CDR2 SASEGT. In DNA, the CDR3 is TGTGCCAGCAGTGAAGTTTATACTAACACTGAAGCTTTCTTT. It translates to CASSEVYTNTEAFF.

The rearrangement links TRBV3-1 (or the pseudogene TRBV3-2) to TRBJ2-1; D uncertain. The CDR3 loop spans 11 amino acids. Germline CDR1 LGHDT, CDR2 YNNKEL (reference sequence). The V end lost 6 bases, the J end lost 9 bases, and 9 bases lay between the germline ends. CDR3 DNA sequence: TGTGCCAGCAGGACTGATGGTGAGCAGTTCTTC. Translated: CASRTDGEQFF.

The chain joins TRBV4-1 to TRBJ1-3; D unclear. V lost 0 bases, J lost 0 bases, and 6 bases lay in between. Germline assignment: CDR1 MGHRA and CDR2 YSYEKL. The CDR3 spans 15 residues. The CDR3 spells CASSQDTVSGNTIYF. CDR3 nucleotides: TGCGCCAGCAGCCAAGATACGGTCTCTGGAAACACCATATATTTT.

CDR3 protein: CASSLPWGGSEAFF. The CDR3, as DNA: TGTGCCAGCAGCCTCCCCTGGGGGGGAAGTGAAGCTTTCTTT. The chain joins TRBV14 to TRBJ1-1; maybe TRBD1 (5 bases). This CDR3 comprises 14 residues. Trimming removed 4 bases from V and 7 bases from J, with 16 bases in between. Germline V gene lookup returns CDR1 SGHDN and CDR2 FVKESK. Full variable domain (rest looked up from reference TRBV14 and TRBJ1-1): EAGVTQFPSHSVIEKGQTVTLRCDPISGHDNLYWYRRVMGKEIKFLLHFVKESKQDESGMPNNRFLAERTGGTYSTLKVQPAELEDSGVYFCASSLPWGGSEAFFGQGTRLTVV.

The genes are TRBV12-5 and TRBJ2-5, with TRBD1 matching 7 bases. CDR1 and CDR2 from the germline V gene are LGHNT and FRNRAP. This CDR3 contains 17 residues. The V gene end was trimmed by 0 bases and the J gene end by 1 base; junction bases not matched to a gene: 8. The CDR3 region has the DNA TGTGCTAGTGGTTTGGTCGCCTTCCGGGACAGCCAAGAGACCCAGTACTTC. This codes for CASGLVAFRDSQETQYF.

The chain links TRBV30 to TRBJ1-1, with D possibly TRBD1 on 6 matching bases. V dropped 1 base and J dropped 1 base, with 13 bases sitting between them. The CDR3 contains 15 residues. Looked up from germline, CDR1 is GTSNPN and CDR2 is SVGIG (reference sequence). In DNA, the CDR3 is TGTGCCTGGAGTGGCGATCCCAGGGGGAACACTGAAGCTTTCTTT. Protein sequence: CAWSGDPRGNTEAFF.

The J gene is TRBJ2-7, the V gene TRBV5-1, with 9 bases lining up with TRBD2. J gave up 7 bases and V 0 bases, and 8 bases lay outside the gene matches. CDR1 and CDR2 from the germline V gene are SGHRS and YFSETQ. The CDR3 sequence is 15 residues long. CDR3 bases: TGCGCCAGCAGCTTGGAGGCGGGGGGGCCTAGGGAGCAGTACTTC. It yields the protein CASSLEAGGPREQYF.